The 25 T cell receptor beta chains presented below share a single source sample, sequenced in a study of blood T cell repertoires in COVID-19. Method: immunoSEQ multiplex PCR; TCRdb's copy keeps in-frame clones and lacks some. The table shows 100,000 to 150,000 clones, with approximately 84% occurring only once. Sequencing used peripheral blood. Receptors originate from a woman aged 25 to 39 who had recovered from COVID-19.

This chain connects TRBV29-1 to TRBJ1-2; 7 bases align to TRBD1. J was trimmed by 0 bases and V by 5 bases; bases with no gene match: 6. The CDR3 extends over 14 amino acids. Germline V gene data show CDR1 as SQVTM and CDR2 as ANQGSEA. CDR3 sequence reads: CSVLGGQSNYGYTF. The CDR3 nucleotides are TGCAGCGTTCTAGGGGGACAGTCTAACTATGGCTACACCTTC.

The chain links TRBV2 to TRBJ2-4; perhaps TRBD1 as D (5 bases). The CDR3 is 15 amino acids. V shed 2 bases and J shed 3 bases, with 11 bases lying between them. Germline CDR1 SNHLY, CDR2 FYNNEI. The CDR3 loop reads CASSEIRDGKNIQYF. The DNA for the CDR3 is TGTGCCAGCAGTGAAATCAGGGATGGCAAAAACATTCAGTACTTC.

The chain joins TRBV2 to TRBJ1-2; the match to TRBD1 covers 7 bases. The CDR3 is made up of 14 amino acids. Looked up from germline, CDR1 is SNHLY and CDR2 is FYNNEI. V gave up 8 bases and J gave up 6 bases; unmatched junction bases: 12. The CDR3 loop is CASQQGSVVDGYTF. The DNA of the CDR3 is TGTGCCAGCCAACAGGGGAGTGTCGTAGATGGCTACACCTTC.

CDR3 nucleotide sequence: TGTGCCAGCAGTGCTAGACGGCCAGAAATGCCGATCGAAAAACTGTTTTTT. Protein: CASSARRPEMPIEKLFF. The chain uses TRBV25-1 and TRBJ1-4; no definite D call. Germline assignment: CDR1 MGHDK and CDR2 SYGVNS. Trimming stripped 4 bases from V and 8 bases from J, with 23 bases between. The CDR3 has 17 residues.

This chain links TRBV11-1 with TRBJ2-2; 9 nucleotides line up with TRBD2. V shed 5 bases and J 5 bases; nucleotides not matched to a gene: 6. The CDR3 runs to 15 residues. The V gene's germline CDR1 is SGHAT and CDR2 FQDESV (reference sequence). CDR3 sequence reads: CASSRGGASTGELFF. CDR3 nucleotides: TGTGCCAGCAGCCGCGGGGGGGCAAGTACCGGGGAGCTGTTTTTT.

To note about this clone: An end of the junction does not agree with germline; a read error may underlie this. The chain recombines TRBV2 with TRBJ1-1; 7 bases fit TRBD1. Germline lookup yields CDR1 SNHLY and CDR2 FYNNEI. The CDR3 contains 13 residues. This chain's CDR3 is CASGDRANTEAFF. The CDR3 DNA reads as TGTGCCAGCGGTGACAGGGCGAACACTGAAGCTTTCTTT.

The DNA for the CDR3 is TGTGCCAGCAGCCTAAGGGGGCCTAGCGAGCAGTACTTC. Its protein is CASSLRGPSEQYF. V is TRBV6-5 and J is TRBJ2-7; 7 bases agree with TRBD1. V trimming: 6 bases; J trimming: 6 bases; junction bases outside the gene matches: 8. Germline loops: CDR1 MNHEY, CDR2 SVGAGI. There are 13 residues in the CDR3.

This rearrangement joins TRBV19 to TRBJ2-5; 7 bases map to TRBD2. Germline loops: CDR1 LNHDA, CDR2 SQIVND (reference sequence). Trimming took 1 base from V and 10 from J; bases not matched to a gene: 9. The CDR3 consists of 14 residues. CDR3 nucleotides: TGTGCCAGTAGTATAGGCTGGCGGGGGTTCGACCAGTACTTC. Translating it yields CASSIGWRGFDQYF.

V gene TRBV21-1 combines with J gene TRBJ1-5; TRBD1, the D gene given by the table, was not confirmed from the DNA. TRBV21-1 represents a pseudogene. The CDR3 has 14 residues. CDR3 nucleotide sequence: TGTGCCAGCAGCAAGGGGGCGATTAATCAGCCCCAGCATTTT. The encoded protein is CASSKGAINQPQHF.

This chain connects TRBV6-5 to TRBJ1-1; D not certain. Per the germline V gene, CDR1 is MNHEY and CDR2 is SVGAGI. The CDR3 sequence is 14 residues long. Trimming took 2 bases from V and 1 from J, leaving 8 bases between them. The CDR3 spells CASSYNSRNTEAFF. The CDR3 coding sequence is TGTGCCAGCAGTTACAACAGCCGGAACACTGAAGCTTTCTTT.

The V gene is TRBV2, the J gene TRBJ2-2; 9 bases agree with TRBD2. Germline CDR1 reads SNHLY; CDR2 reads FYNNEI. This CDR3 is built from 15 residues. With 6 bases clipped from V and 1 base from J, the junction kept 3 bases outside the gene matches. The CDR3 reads CASRSSGGNTGELFF. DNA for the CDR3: TGTGCCAGCAGGAGTAGCGGGGGGAACACCGGGGAGCTGTTTTTT.

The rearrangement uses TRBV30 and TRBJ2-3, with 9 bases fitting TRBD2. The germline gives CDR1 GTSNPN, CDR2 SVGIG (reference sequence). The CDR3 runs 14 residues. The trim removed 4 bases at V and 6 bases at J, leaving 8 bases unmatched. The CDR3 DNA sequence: TGTGCCTGGAAGTATAGCGGGAGAGGGGATACGCAGTATTTT. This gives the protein CAWKYSGRGDTQYF. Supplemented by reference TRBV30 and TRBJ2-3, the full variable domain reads SQTIHQWPATLVQPVGSPLSLECTVEGTSNPNLYWYRQAAGRGLQLLFYSVGIGQISSEVPQNLSASRPQDRQFILSSKKLLLSDSGFYLCAWKYSGRGDTQYFGPGTRLTVL.

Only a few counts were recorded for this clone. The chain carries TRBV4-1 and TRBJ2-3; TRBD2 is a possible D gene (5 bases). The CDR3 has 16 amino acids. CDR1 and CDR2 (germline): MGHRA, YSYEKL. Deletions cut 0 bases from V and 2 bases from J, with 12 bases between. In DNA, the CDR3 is TGCGCCAGCAGCCAAGACAGGACTGGAGCCACAGATACGCAGTATTTT. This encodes CASSQDRTGATDTQYF.

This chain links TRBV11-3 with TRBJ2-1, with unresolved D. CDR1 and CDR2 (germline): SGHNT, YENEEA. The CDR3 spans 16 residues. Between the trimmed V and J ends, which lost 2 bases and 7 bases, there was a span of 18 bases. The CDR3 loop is CASSLTSRYLGNEQFF. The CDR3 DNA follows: TGTGCCAGCAGCTTAACGAGCAGGTATTTGGGTAATGAGCAGTTCTTC.

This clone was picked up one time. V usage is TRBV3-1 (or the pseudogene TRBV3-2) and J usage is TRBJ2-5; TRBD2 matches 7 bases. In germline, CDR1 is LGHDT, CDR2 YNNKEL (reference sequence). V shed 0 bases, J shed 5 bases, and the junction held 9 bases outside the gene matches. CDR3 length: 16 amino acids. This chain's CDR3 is CASSQEGRELLETQYF. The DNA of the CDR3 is TGTGCCAGCAGCCAAGAGGGGCGGGAGCTCTTGGAGACCCAGTACTTC.

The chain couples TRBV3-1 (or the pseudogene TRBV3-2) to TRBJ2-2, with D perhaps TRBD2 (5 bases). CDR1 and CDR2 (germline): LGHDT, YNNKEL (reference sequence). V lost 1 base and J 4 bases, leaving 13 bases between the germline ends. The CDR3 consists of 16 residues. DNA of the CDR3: TGTGCCAGCAGCCAAGCGCGAGGGCGGTCCACCGGGGAGCTGTTTTTT. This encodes CASSQARGRSTGELFF.

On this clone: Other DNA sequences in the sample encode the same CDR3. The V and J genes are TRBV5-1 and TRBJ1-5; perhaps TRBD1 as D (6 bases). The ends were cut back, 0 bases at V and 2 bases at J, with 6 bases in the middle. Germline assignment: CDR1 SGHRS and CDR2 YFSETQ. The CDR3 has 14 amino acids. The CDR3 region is CASSLGTGNQPQHF. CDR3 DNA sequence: TGCGCCAGCAGCTTGGGGACAGGCAATCAGCCCCAGCATTTT.

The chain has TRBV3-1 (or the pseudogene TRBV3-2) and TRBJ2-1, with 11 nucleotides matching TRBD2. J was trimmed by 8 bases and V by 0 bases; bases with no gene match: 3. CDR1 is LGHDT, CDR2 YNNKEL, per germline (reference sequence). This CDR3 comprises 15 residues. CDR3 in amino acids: CASSQDQGLADEQFF. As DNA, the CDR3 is TGTGCCAGCAGCCAAGATCAGGGACTAGCGGATGAGCAGTTCTTC.

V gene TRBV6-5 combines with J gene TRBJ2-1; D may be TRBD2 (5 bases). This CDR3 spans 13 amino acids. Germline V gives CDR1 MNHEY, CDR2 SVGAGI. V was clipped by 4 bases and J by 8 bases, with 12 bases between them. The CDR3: CASSSTGYDEQFF. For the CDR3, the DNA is TGTGCCAGCAGTTCGACGGGGTACGATGAGCAGTTCTTC.

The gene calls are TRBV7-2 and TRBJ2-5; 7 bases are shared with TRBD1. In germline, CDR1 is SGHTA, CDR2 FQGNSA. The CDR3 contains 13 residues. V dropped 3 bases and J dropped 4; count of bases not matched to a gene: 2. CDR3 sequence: CASSLDRRETQYF. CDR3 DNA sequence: TGTGCCAGCAGCTTGGACAGGAGAGAGACCCAGTACTTC.

For the CDR3, the DNA is TGTGCCAGCAGCCAAGGAGGGTTGAACACCGGGGAGCTGTTTTTT. Translated, it gives CASSQGGLNTGELFF. The rearrangement uses TRBV3-1 (or the pseudogene TRBV3-2) and TRBJ2-2; possibly TRBD2 for D (5 bases). The V and J ends lost 1 base and 1 base respectively, with 7 bases between them. Germline CDR1 reads LGHDT; CDR2 reads YNNKEL (reference sequence). This CDR3 region has 15 residues.

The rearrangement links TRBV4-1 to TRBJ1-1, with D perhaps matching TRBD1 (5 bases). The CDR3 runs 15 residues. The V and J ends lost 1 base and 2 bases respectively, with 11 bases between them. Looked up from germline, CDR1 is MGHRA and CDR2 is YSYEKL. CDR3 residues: CASSQAVQGNTEAFF. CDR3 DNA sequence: TGCGCCAGCAGCCAAGCCGTCCAGGGAAACACTGAAGCTTTCTTT.

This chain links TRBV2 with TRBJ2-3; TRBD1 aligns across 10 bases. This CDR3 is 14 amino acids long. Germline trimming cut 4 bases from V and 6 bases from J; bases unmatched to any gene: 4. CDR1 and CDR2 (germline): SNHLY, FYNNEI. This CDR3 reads CASSGTGGKDTQYF. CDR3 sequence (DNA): TGTGCCAGCAGTGGGACAGGGGGAAAGGATACGCAGTATTTT.

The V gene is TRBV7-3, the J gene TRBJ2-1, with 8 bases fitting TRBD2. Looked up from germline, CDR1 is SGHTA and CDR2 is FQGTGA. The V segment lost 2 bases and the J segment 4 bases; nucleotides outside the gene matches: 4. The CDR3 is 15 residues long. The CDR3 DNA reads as TGTGCCAGCAGCTTATACGGGAGGGAATACAATGAGCAGTTCTTC. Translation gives CASSLYGREYNEQFF.

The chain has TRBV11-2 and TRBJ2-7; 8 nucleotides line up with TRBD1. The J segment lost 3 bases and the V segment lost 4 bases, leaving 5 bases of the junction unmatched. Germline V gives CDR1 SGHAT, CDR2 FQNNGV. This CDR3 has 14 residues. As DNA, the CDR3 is TGTGCCAGCAGCTCCTACAGGGGGAGCTACGAGCAGTACTTC. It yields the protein CASSSYRGSYEQYF.